This T cell receptor (beta chain) was observed in a study of blood T cell repertoires in COVID-19. Assay used: immunoSEQ multiplex PCR; TCRdb lists only in-frame clones, some missing. The sample has 300,000 to 400,000 clones, roughly 90% seen once; the top ten hold 0.95% to 1%. Germline CDR1 reads MRHNA; CDR2 reads SNTAGT. The CDR3 length is 17 residues. Trimming at V came to 7 bases and at J to 5 bases, leaving 17 bases not matched to a gene. The study recruited people aged about 18 to 90 years across roughly 25 US areas. Participants reported their clinical history, and cohort assignment relied on those reports.

Material: PBMCs or T cells enriched from blood (not recorded which). This chain links TRBV6-4 with TRBJ2-5, with 9 bases fitting TRBD2. The clonotype originates from a woman in her twenties or thirties with acute COVID-19. The CDR3 DNA reads TGTGCCAGCACGACACAGACCGTAGCGGGGGCCTGGGAGACCCAGTACTTC. Amino acids: CASTTQTVAGAWETQYF.